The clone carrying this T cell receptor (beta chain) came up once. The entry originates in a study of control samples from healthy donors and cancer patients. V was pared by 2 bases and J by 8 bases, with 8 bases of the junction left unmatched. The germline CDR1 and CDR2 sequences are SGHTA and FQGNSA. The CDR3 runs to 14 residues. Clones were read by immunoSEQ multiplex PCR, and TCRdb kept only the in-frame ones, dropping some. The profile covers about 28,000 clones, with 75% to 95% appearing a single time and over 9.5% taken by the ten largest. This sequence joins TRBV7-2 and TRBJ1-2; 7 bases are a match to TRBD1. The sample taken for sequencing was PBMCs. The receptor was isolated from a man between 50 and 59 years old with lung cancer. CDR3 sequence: CASSLFDRVDGYTF. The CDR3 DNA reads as TGTGCCAGCAGCTTATTTGACAGGGTCGACGGCTACACCTTC. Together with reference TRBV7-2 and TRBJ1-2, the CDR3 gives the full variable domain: GAGVSQSPSNKVTEKGKDVELRCDPISGHTALYWYRQSLGQGLEFLIYFQGNSAPDKSGLPSDRFSAERTGGSVSTLTIQRTQQEDSAVYLCASSLFDRVDGYTFGSGTRLTVV.